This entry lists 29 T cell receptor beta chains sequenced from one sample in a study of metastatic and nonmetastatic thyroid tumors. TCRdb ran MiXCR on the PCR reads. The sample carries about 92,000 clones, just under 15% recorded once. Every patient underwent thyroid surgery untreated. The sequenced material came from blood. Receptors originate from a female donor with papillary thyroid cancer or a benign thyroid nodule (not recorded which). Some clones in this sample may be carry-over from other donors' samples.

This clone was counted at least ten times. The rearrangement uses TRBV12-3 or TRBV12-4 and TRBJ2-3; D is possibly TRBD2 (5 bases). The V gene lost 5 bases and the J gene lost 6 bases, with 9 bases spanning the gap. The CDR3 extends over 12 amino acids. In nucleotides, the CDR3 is TGTGCCAGCAGTCGAAGGGAGGATACGCAGTATTTT. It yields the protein CASSRREDTQYF.

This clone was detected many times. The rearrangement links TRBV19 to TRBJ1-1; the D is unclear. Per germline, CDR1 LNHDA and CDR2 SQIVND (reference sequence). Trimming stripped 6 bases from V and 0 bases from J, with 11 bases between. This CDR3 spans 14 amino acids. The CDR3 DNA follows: TGTGCCAGTAGCCTGGACGGCCTGAACACTGAAGCTTTCTTT. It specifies CASSLDGLNTEAFF.

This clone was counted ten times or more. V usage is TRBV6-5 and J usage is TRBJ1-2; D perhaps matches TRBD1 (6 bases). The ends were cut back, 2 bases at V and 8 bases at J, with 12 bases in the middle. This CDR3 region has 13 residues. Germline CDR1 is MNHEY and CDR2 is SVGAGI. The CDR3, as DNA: TGTGCCAGCAGTTACACAGGGACTCGCGGCTACACCTTC. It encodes CASSYTGTRGYTF.

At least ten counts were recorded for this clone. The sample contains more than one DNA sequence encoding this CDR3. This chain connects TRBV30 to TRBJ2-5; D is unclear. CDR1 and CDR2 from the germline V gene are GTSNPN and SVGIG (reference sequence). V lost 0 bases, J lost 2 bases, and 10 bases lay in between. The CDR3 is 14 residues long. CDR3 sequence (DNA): TGTGCCTGGAGTGTACCGGGCTGGCAAGAGACCCAGTACTTC. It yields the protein CAWSVPGWQETQYF.

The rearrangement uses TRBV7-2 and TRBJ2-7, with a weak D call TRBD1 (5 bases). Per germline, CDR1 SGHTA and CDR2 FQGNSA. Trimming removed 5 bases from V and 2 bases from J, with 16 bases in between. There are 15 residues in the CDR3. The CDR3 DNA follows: TGTGCCAGCAGCCCCAGACAGATAAGTCCCTACGAGCAGTACTTC. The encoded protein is CASSPRQISPYEQYF.

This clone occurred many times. In DNA, the CDR3 is TGTGCCTGGAGTGCTGGCCCTATCGGGGACCAAGAGACCCAGTACTTC. Amino acid sequence: CAWSAGPIGDQETQYF. V gene TRBV30 combines with J gene TRBJ2-5, with TRBD2 as a possible D gene (5 bases). Germline CDR1 is GTSNPN and CDR2 is SVGIG (reference sequence). CDR3 length: 16 residues. Deletions cut 1 base from V and 0 bases from J, with 15 bases between.

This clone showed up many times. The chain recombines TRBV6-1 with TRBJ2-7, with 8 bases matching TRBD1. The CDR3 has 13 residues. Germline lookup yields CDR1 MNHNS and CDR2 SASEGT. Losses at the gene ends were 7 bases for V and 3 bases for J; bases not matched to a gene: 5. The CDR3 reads CASTRDRLYEQYF. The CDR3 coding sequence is TGTGCCAGCACGCGGGACAGGCTCTACGAGCAGTACTTC.

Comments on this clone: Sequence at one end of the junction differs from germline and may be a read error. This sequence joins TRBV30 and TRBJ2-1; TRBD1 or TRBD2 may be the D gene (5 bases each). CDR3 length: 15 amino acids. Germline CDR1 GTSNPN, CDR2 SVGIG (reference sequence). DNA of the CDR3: TGTGCCTGGATCGTAACCGGGACCCTCTACAATGAGCATTTCTTC. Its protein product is CAWIVTGTLYNEHFF.

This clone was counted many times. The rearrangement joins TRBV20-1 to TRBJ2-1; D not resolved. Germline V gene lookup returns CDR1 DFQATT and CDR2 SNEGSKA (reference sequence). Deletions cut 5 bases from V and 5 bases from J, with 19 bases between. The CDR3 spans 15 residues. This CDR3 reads CSAAPVQRPDNEQFF. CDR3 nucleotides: TGCAGTGCTGCCCCGGTGCAACGACCGGACAATGAGCAGTTCTTC.

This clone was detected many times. The CDR3 sequence: CASSPRGSLSGANVLTF. CDR3 nucleotide sequence: TGTGCCAGCTCACCACGAGGCAGCCTCTCTGGGGCCAACGTCCTGACTTTC. This chain links TRBV18 with TRBJ2-6, with D unresolved. There are 17 residues in the CDR3. The V gene lost 1 base and the J gene lost 0 bases, with 10 bases spanning the gap. Germline V gene sequence: CDR1 KGHSH, CDR2 LQKENI.

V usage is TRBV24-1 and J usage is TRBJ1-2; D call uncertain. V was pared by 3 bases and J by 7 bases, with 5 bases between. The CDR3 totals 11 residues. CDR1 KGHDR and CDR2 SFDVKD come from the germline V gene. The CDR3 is CATSDSSGYTF. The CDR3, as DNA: TGTGCCACCAGTGATAGCTCTGGCTACACCTTC.

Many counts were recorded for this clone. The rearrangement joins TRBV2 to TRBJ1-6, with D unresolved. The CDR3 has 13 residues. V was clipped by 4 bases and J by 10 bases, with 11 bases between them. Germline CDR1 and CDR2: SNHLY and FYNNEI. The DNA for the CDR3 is TGTGCCAGCAGTGTCGGATTGAACTCACCCCTCCACTTT. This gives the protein CASSVGLNSPLHF.

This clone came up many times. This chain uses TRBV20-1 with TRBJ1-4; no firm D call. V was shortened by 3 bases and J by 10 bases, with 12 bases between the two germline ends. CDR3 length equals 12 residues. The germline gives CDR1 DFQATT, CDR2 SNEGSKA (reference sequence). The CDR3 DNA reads TGCAGTGCTAGTCGGCAGGATGGAAAACTGTTTTTT. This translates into CSASRQDGKLFF.

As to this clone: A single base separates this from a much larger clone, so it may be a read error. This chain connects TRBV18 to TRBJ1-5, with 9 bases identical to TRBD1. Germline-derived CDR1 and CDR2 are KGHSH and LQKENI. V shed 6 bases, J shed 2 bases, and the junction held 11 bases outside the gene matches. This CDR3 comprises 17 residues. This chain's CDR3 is CASSPVQGAGGNQPQHF. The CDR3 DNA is TGTGCCAGCTCTCCGGTACAGGGGGCTGGTGGCAATCAGCCCCAGCATTTT.

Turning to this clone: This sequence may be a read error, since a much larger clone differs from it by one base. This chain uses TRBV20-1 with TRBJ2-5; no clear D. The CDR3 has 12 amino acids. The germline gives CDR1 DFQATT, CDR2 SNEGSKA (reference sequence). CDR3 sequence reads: CSARGPVENQYF. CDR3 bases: TGCAGTGCTAGAGGTCCAGTGGAGAACCAGTACTTC.

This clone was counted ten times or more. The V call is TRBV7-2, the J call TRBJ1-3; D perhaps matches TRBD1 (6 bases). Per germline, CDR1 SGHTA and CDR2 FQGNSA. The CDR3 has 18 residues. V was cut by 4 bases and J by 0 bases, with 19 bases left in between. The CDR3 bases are TGTGCCAGCAGCTCCATAGGGGGGGGGTTATCCTCTGGAAACACCATATATTTT. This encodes CASSSIGGGLSSGNTIYF.

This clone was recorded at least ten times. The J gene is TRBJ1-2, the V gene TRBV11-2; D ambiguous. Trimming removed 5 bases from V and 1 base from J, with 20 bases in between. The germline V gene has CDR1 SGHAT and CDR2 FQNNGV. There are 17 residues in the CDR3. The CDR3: CASSPGPHLSHNYGYTF. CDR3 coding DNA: TGTGCCAGCAGCCCGGGTCCTCACCTCAGCCATAACTATGGCTACACCTTC.

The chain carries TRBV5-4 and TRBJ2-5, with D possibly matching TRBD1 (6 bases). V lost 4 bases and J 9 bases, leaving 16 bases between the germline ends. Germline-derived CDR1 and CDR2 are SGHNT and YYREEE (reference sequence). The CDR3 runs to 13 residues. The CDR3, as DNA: TGTGCCAGCAGCGTCACAGGGTTCGGGCCCCAGTACTTC. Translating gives CASSVTGFGPQYF.

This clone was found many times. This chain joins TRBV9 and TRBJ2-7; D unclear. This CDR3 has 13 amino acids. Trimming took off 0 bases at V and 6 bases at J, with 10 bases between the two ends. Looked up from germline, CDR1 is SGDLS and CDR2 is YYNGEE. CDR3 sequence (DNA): TGTGCCAGCAGCGTAGCTGGGTGGGGCGAGCAGTACTTC. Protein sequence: CASSVAGWGEQYF. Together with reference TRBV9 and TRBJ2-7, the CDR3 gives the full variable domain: DSGVTQTPKHLITATGQRVTLRCSPRSGDLSVYWYQQSLDQGLQFLIQYYNGEERAKGNILERFSAQQFPDLHSELNLSSLELGDSALYFCASSVAGWGEQYFGPGTRLTVT.

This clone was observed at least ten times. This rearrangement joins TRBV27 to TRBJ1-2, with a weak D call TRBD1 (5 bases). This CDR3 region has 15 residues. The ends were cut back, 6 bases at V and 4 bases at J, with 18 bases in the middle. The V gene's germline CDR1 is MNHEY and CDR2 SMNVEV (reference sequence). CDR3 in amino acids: CASSPAVGALYGYTF. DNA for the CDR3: TGTGCCAGCAGCCCCGCCGTAGGGGCCCTCTATGGCTACACCTTC.

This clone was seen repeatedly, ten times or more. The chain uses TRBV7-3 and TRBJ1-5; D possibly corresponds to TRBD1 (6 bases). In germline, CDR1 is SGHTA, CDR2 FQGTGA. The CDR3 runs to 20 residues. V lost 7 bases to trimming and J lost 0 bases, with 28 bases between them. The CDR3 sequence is CASIRTLGQYAGYSNQPQHF. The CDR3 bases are TGTGCCAGCATCCGGACATTGGGACAATATGCGGGTTATAGCAATCAGCCCCAGCATTTT.

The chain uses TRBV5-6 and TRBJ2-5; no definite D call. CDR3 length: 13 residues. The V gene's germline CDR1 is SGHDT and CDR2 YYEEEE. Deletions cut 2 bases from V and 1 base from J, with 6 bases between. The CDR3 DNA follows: TGTGCCAGCAGCTTAGGCAGCCAAGAGACCCAGTACTTC. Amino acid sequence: CASSLGSQETQYF.

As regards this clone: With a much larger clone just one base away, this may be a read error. DNA of the CDR3: TGTGCCAGCAGCTACGGGGGCGGGGAGAGCCAGTACTTC. This encodes CASSYGGGESQYF. This chain joins TRBV7-3 and TRBJ2-5, with D perhaps being TRBD1 or TRBD2 (6 bases each). CDR3 size: 13 residues. Germline CDR1 is SGHTA and CDR2 is FQGTGA.

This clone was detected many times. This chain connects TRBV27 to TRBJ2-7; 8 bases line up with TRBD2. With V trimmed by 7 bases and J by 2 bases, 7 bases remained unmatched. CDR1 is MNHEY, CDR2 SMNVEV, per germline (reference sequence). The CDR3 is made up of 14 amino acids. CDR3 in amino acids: CASTQGLDTYEQYF. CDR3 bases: TGTGCCAGCACTCAGGGACTAGACACCTACGAGCAGTACTTC.

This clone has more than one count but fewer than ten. The CDR3 region is CASSIPCNEQFF. The CDR3, as DNA: TGTGCCAGTAGTATTCCTTGCAATGAGCAGTTCTTC. This chain uses TRBV19 with TRBJ2-1; unclear D gene. The germline V gene has CDR1 LNHDA and CDR2 SQIVND (reference sequence). CDR3 length: 12 amino acids. V lost 3 bases, J lost 6 bases, and 6 bases lay in between.

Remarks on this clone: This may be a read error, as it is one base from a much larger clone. The CDR3 region is CASSSGTSGGARETDTQYF. The CDR3 region has the DNA TGTGCCAGCAGCTCCGGGACTAGCGGGGGGGCAAGGGAAACAGATACGCAGTATTTT. The V gene is TRBV21-1, the J gene TRBJ2-3; the table's D call of TRBD2 was not tested on the DNA. TRBV21-1 is deemed a pseudogene. CDR3 length: 19 amino acids.

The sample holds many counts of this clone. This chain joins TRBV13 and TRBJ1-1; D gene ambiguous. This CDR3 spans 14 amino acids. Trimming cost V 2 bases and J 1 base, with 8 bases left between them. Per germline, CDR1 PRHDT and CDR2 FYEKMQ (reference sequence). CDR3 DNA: TGTGCCAGCAGCTTACCAGGTACGAACACTGAAGCTTTCTTT. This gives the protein CASSLPGTNTEAFF.

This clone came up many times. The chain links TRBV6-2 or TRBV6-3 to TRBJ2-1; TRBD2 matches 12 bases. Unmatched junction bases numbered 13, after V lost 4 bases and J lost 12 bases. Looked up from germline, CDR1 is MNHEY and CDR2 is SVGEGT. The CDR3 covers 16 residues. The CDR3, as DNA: TGTGCCAGCAGTTTCATCGGACTAGCGGGGACCCTATTGCAGTTCTTC. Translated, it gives CASSFIGLAGTLLQFF.

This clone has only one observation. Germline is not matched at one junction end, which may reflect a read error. The CDR3 spells CASSSSSGRVLTYTQYF. CDR3 coding DNA: TGTGCCAGCTCTTCCTCCTCCGGAAGGGTCCTCACATATACGCAGTATTTT. The genes are TRBV18 and TRBJ2-3; D not resolved. Germline V lookup: CDR1 KGHSH, CDR2 LQKENI. CDR3 length: 17 amino acids.